This T cell receptor (beta chain) was identified in a study of blood T cells in healthy people across ages. A few counts support this clonotype. Its antigen is unidentified. V shed 7 bases and J 3 bases; nucleotides not matched to a gene: 6. CDR3 length equals 13 residues. For the second PCR, which ran for roughly 6 to 12 cycles, a sample-barcoded 5' primer and a J-beta primer mix were used. TCRdb passed the 5' RACE reads through MiXCR, listing each CDR3 protein once. The sample shows about 1 million distinct CDR3 sequences, 35% to 50% of them seen only once. Overall study findings and caveats: As age increased, TCR beta diversity per million T cells fell in a roughly linear fashion. When set beside aged donors, long-lived donors presented more naive CD4+ cells and higher diversity.

This TCR came from a woman aged 60-75 years in good health. The J gene is TRBJ2-7, the V gene TRBV12-3 or TRBV12-4; 7 bases map to TRBD1. The material sequenced was blood. CDR3 coding DNA: TGTGCCAGCACAACAGGGGCAAACTACGAGCAGTACTTC. The encoded protein is CASTTGANYEQYF.